The following is a T cell receptor beta chain sequence with its context. Its antigen remains unknown. This entry comes from a study of monozygotic twins with inflammatory bowel disease. Broader study findings: Patients got different immunosuppressive treatments, which may have made their repertoires more variable.

Germline loops: CDR1 SGHAT, CDR2 FQDESV (reference sequence). The CDR3 has 11 residues. TCRdb reprocessed the 5' RACE reads and keeps a single row for each CDR3 protein, giving no DNA. The sample table sets out 300,000 to 400,000 distinct CDR3 sequences. Blood (approximately 2.5 ml) was collected from every donor individually. The clonotype originates from a human donor with ulcerative colitis or Crohn's disease, or a healthy co-twin of an affected twin (not recorded which). Input material: blood. V gene TRBV11-1 combines with J gene TRBJ2-7. CDR3 sequence: CASSLAFEQYF.